Reported below is one T cell receptor beta chain. Its antigen is unidentified. This sample was included in a study of cytomegalovirus exposure and HLA in healthy donors. Trimming took 5 bases from V and 6 from J; bases not matched to a gene: 10. Germline V gives CDR1 SEHNR, CDR2 FQNEAQ (reference sequence). The CDR3 is 15 residues long. Findings of the study overall: V- and J-gene trimming in TCR beta was tied to a missense DCLRE1C variant by an analysis performed later. Later work found that TCR association rates differed between HLA loci; DRB1 had the most and HLA-C the fewest.

The PCR was carried out with 60 Vbeta primers and 13 Jbeta primers. The repertoire was sequenced with immunoSEQ multiplex PCR; TCRdb's copy has only in-frame clones and lacks some. This sample has more than 150,000 clones; about 77% occur once, and the top ten carry roughly 2.5%. The donors (healthy individuals) were bone marrow donors. The chain recombines TRBV7-9 with TRBJ2-7, with TRBD1 matching 10 bases. Material for sequencing was PBMCs. This TCR came from a woman aged 25 to 39 in good health and CMV-seropositive. CDR3 nucleotides: TGTGCCAGCAGCCGGCCGGGACAGGGGACTCTCGAGCAGTACTTC. It specifies CASSRPGQGTLEQYF. Together with reference TRBV7-9 and TRBJ2-7, the CDR3 gives the full variable domain: DTGVSQNPRHKITKRGQNVTFRCDPISEHNRLYWYRQTLGQGPEFLTYFQNEAQLEKSRLLSDRFSAERPKGSFSTLEIQRTEQGDSAMYLCASSRPGQGTLEQYFGPGTRLTVT.